The source of this T cell receptor (beta chain) is a study of T cell repertoires in aging, cancer and after chemotherapy. Study details: Donor ages fell into six groups from 30 or younger up to 70 or older. The full dataset contained millions of TCR reads.

This clonotype was detected only a few times. Its antigen is not identified. Peripheral blood genomic DNA, not sorted cells or RNA, was the template. Whole-study results and caveats: Immunological memory after chemotherapy cannot be judged from the repertoire data. Age-matched healthy donors had significantly more diverse, less clonal blood TCR repertoires than untreated cancer patients.

TRB rearrangements spanning V, D and J were amplified using mixed TRB-A/B primers. TCRdb recomputed calls from the multiplex PCR reads with MiXCR, one row per CDR3 protein. In the table there are around 9,000 distinct CDR3 sequences, 32% of which are singletons. In germline, CDR1 is MRHNA, CDR2 SNTAGT. J was trimmed by 1 base and V by 3 bases; bases with no gene match: 0. CDR3 size: 15 residues. V is TRBV6-4 and J is TRBJ2-2; 9 nucleotides agree with TRBD2. The sequencing sample was made of blood. The TCR sequence derives from a human donor in good health. The CDR3, as DNA: TGTGCCAGCAGTGAGACTAGCGGGAACACCGGGGAGCTGTTTTTT. This gives the protein CASSETSGNTGELFF.